A selection of T cell receptor beta chains follows, all from one sample in a study of beta chain features in type 1 diabetes. Clones were sequenced by immunoSEQ multiplex PCR, and TCRdb holds only the in-frame ones, with some missing. The table lists around 26,000 clones, roughly two thirds of them singletons, with about 1% in the top ten. The sample comprised stem cell memory CD4+ T cells from blood. These receptors were obtained from a woman in her thirties or forties with type 1 diabetes. Both conserved end residues are part of each CDR3. A D gene is named only where the DNA matches it firmly. Only some rows state a clone size, as once, few, many or a class for expanded clones.

v_call: TRBV19; clone_size: once; j_call: TRBJ1-5; cdr3_length: 15; d_call: TRBD1; cdr3_aa: CASSPGTGDNQPQHF; cdr3_nt: TGTGCCAGTAGTCCCGGGACAGGGGACAATCAGCCCCAGCATTTT
v_call: TRBV7-9; clone_size: NA; j_call: TRBJ1-4; cdr3_length: 14; d_call: NA; cdr3_aa: CASSLGTFNEKLFF; cdr3_nt: TGTGCCAGCAGCCTAGGGACTTTTAATGAAAAACTGTTTTTT
v_call: TRBV19; clone_size: few; j_call: TRBJ2-1; cdr3_length: 14; d_call: TRBD2; cdr3_aa: CASSISSGKNEQFF; cdr3_nt: TGTGCCAGTAGTATCTCTAGCGGGAAGAATGAGCAGTTCTTC
v_call: TRBV7-2; clone_size: NA; j_call: TRBJ2-2; cdr3_length: 16; d_call: NA; cdr3_aa: CASSLRKQMNTGELFF; cdr3_nt: TGTGCCAGCAGCTTAAGGAAACAGATGAACACCGGGGAGCTGTTTTTT
v_call: TRBV28; clone_size: NA; j_call: TRBJ1-1; cdr3_length: 15; d_call: TRBD1; cdr3_aa: CASSLPGQVNTEAFF; cdr3_nt: TGTGCCAGCAGTCTTCCGGGACAGGTGAACACTGAAGCTTTCTTT
v_call: TRBV7-3; clone_size: NA; j_call: TRBJ2-2; cdr3_length: 13; d_call: NA; cdr3_aa: CASRTGSTGELFF; cdr3_nt: TGTGCCAGCAGAACAGGGAGCACCGGGGAGCTGTTTTTT
v_call: TRBV5-1; clone_size: NA; j_call: TRBJ2-7; cdr3_length: 15; d_call: NA; cdr3_aa: CASRAGEGSSYEQYF; cdr3_nt: TGCGCCAGCAGGGCAGGGGAAGGAAGTTCCTACGAGCAGTACTTC
v_call: TRBV2; clone_size: NA; j_call: TRBJ2-3; cdr3_length: 14; d_call: NA; cdr3_aa: CASSGELVADTQYF; cdr3_nt: TGTGCCAGCAGTGGGGAGTTAGTGGCAGATACGCAGTATTTT
v_call: TRBV6-6; clone_size: NA; j_call: TRBJ1-1; cdr3_length: 13; d_call: NA; cdr3_aa: CASSYPQGNEAFF; cdr3_nt: TGTGCCAGCAGTTACCCGCAGGGGAATGAAGCTTTCTTT
v_call: TRBV6-6; clone_size: NA; j_call: TRBJ2-5; cdr3_length: 12; d_call: NA; cdr3_aa: CASSSYQETQYF; cdr3_nt: TGTGCCAGCAGTTCGTACCAAGAGACCCAGTACTTC
v_call: TRBV19; clone_size: NA; j_call: TRBJ1-1; cdr3_length: 14; d_call: TRBD1; cdr3_aa: CASSPTGEGTEAFF; cdr3_nt: TGTGCCAGTAGCCCTACAGGGGAAGGCACTGAAGCTTTCTTT
v_call: TRBV5-6; clone_size: NA; j_call: TRBJ1-1; cdr3_length: 15; d_call: NA; cdr3_aa: CASSLVAPLRTEAFF; cdr3_nt: TGTGCCAGCAGCTTGGTAGCTCCCCTTCGGACTGAAGCTTTCTTT
v_call: TRBV6-5; clone_size: once; j_call: TRBJ1-2; cdr3_length: 16; d_call: NA; cdr3_aa: CASSSGDVRGIPGYTF; cdr3_nt: TGTGCCAGCAGTTCCGGAGATGTGAGGGGGATCCCTGGCTACACCTTC
v_call: TRBV7-2; clone_size: NA; j_call: TRBJ2-4; cdr3_length: 15; d_call: TRBD1; cdr3_aa: CASSVRDRGKNIQYF; cdr3_nt: TGTGCCAGCAGCGTCCGGGACAGGGGAAAAAACATTCAGTACTTC
v_call: TRBV19; clone_size: NA; j_call: TRBJ2-4; cdr3_length: 17; d_call: NA; cdr3_aa: CASSSGLMGIAKNIQYF; cdr3_nt: TGTGCCAGTAGTTCGGGACTGATGGGGATAGCCAAAAACATTCAGTACTTC
v_call: TRBV7-9; clone_size: NA; j_call: TRBJ2-1; cdr3_length: 16; d_call: TRBD2; cdr3_aa: CASSSPLAGESTEQFF; cdr3_nt: TGTGCCAGCAGCTCCCCCTTGGCGGGAGAATCGACTGAGCAGTTCTTC
v_call: TRBV11-1; clone_size: NA; j_call: TRBJ2-2; cdr3_length: 17; d_call: TRBD2; cdr3_aa: CASSRTSGGPDTGELFF; cdr3_nt: TGTGCCAGCAGCCGGACTAGCGGGGGGCCTGACACCGGGGAGCTGTTTTTT
v_call: TRBV28; clone_size: NA; j_call: TRBJ2-1; cdr3_length: 16; d_call: TRBD1; cdr3_aa: CASSQSSRTGSNEQFF; cdr3_nt: TGTGCCAGCAGTCAATCCTCCCGGACAGGGTCCAATGAGCAGTTCTTC
v_call: TRBV18; clone_size: few; j_call: TRBJ2-3; cdr3_length: 17; d_call: NA; cdr3_aa: CASSPRGGAASTDTQYF; cdr3_nt: TGTGCCAGCTCACCACGAGGAGGAGCGGCTAGCACAGATACGCAGTATTTT
v_call: TRBV6-5; clone_size: NA; j_call: TRBJ1-1; cdr3_length: 12; d_call: NA; cdr3_aa: CASSSNPTEAFF; cdr3_nt: TGTGCCAGCAGTTCAAATCCCACTGAAGCTTTCTTT
v_call: TRBV28; clone_size: NA; j_call: TRBJ2-7; cdr3_length: 15; d_call: NA; cdr3_aa: CASSFGTRPPYEQYF; cdr3_nt: TGTGCCAGCAGTTTTGGGACAAGGCCACCCTACGAGCAGTACTTC
v_call: TRBV18; clone_size: NA; j_call: TRBJ1-2; cdr3_length: 12; d_call: TRBD1; cdr3_aa: CASSPEAGGYTF; cdr3_nt: TGTGCCAGCTCACCGGAGGCAGGGGGGTACACCTTC
v_call: TRBV7-2; clone_size: NA; j_call: TRBJ1-1; cdr3_length: 14; d_call: NA; cdr3_aa: CASSQDHLNTEAFF; cdr3_nt: TGTGCCAGCAGCCAAGATCACTTGAACACTGAAGCTTTCTTT
v_call: TRBV6-1; clone_size: few; j_call: TRBJ1-4; cdr3_length: 15; d_call: NA; cdr3_aa: CASSPQTAGDEKLFF; cdr3_nt: TGTGCCAGCAGTCCCCAGACAGCGGGGGATGAAAAACTGTTTTTT
v_call: TRBV7-9; clone_size: NA; j_call: TRBJ2-3; cdr3_length: 13; d_call: NA; cdr3_aa: CASSQTGGNTQYF; cdr3_nt: TGTGCCAGCAGCCAAACTGGGGGCAATACGCAGTATTTT
v_call: TRBV29-1; clone_size: few; j_call: TRBJ2-7; cdr3_length: 10; d_call: NA; cdr3_aa: CSVRVGEQYF; cdr3_nt: TGCAGCGTCAGGGTGGGCGAGCAGTACTTC
v_call: TRBV7-2; clone_size: NA; j_call: TRBJ1-5; cdr3_length: 14; d_call: NA; cdr3_aa: CASSLVSRAQPQHF; cdr3_nt: TGTGCCAGCAGCTTAGTCAGCAGGGCACAGCCCCAGCATTTT
v_call: TRBV14; clone_size: NA; j_call: TRBJ2-4; cdr3_length: 14; d_call: NA; cdr3_aa: CASSQPSRGNIQYF; cdr3_nt: TGTGCCAGCAGCCAACCCTCTAGAGGCAACATTCAGTACTTC
v_call: TRBV5-1; clone_size: NA; j_call: TRBJ2-5; cdr3_length: 14; d_call: TRBD1; cdr3_aa: CASSPGQGKETQYF; cdr3_nt: TGCGCCAGCAGCCCGGGACAGGGAAAAGAGACCCAGTACTTC
v_call: TRBV7-9; clone_size: NA; j_call: TRBJ2-1; cdr3_length: 16; d_call: NA; cdr3_aa: CASSSGGASSYNEQFF; cdr3_nt: TGTGCCAGCAGCAGTGGAGGGGCGAGCTCCTACAATGAGCAGTTCTTC
v_call: TRBV19; clone_size: NA; j_call: TRBJ2-1; cdr3_length: 16; d_call: NA; cdr3_aa: CASTRFGTQVYNEQFF; cdr3_nt: TGTGCCAGTACCCGATTCGGGACTCAAGTCTACAATGAGCAGTTCTTC
v_call: TRBV4-2; clone_size: NA; j_call: TRBJ1-1; cdr3_length: 13; d_call: TRBD1; cdr3_aa: CASSGQGDTEAFF; cdr3_nt: TGTGCCAGCAGCGGACAGGGGGACACTGAAGCTTTCTTT
v_call: TRBV4-3; clone_size: NA; j_call: TRBJ2-3; cdr3_length: 15; d_call: TRBD2; cdr3_aa: CASSLGTSGIDTQYF; cdr3_nt: TGCGCCAGCAGCCTAGGGACTAGCGGGATAGATACGCAGTATTTT
v_call: TRBV10-2; clone_size: NA; j_call: TRBJ2-2; cdr3_length: 14; d_call: NA; cdr3_aa: CASSGSVRDGELFF; cdr3_nt: TGCGCCAGCAGTGGGTCGGTCAGGGACGGGGAGCTGTTTTTT
v_call: TRBV4-1; clone_size: once; j_call: TRBJ1-4; cdr3_length: 15; d_call: TRBD1; cdr3_aa: CASSPNRGTNEKLFF; cdr3_nt: TGCGCCAGCAGCCCTAACAGGGGTACTAATGAAAAACTGTTTTTT
v_call: TRBV4-2; clone_size: NA; j_call: TRBJ2-6; cdr3_length: 17; d_call: TRBD1; cdr3_aa: CASSSPTGVSGANVLTF; cdr3_nt: TGTGCCAGCAGCTCCCCGACAGGGGTTTCTGGGGCCAACGTCCTGACTTTC
v_call: TRBV7-9; clone_size: NA; j_call: TRBJ1-4; cdr3_length: 14; d_call: NA; cdr3_aa: CASSFTEPNEKLFF; cdr3_nt: TGTGCCAGCAGCTTTACAGAGCCGAATGAAAAACTGTTTTTT
v_call: TRBV29-1; clone_size: few; j_call: TRBJ2-1; cdr3_length: 16; d_call: NA; cdr3_aa: CSVEALHLGAYNEQFF; cdr3_nt: TGCAGCGTTGAAGCCCTACACCTGGGGGCGTACAATGAGCAGTTCTTC
v_call: TRBV18; clone_size: NA; j_call: TRBJ2-6; cdr3_length: 18; d_call: TRBD1; cdr3_aa: CASSPLGQAVSGANVLTF; cdr3_nt: TGTGCCAGCTCACCTTTAGGACAGGCCGTGTCTGGGGCCAACGTCCTGACTTTC
v_call: TRBV5-1; clone_size: few; j_call: TRBJ1-1; cdr3_length: 16; d_call: NA; cdr3_aa: CASSLDGSIQHTEAFF; cdr3_nt: TGCGCCAGCAGCTTGGACGGGTCCATCCAGCACACTGAAGCTTTCTTT
v_call: TRBV5-1; clone_size: NA; j_call: TRBJ1-1; cdr3_length: 15; d_call: TRBD1; cdr3_aa: CASSSGTGENTEAFF; cdr3_nt: TGCGCCAGCAGCTCCGGGACAGGGGAAAACACTGAAGCTTTCTTT
v_call: TRBV4-2; clone_size: NA; j_call: TRBJ2-1; cdr3_length: 15; d_call: TRBD2; cdr3_aa: CASSKAGGPGNEQFF; cdr3_nt: TGTGCCAGCAGCAAAGCGGGGGGGCCTGGGAATGAGCAGTTCTTC